Sequencing of this T cell receptor (beta chain) was carried out in a study of metastatic and nonmetastatic thyroid tumors. Study in general: Patients with malignant and benign thyroid disease provided blood and tumor or nodule tissue, whose repertoires were compared.

From germline, CDR1 is SNHLY and CDR2 FYNNEI. Trimming removed 5 bases from V and 4 bases from J; junction bases left unmatched: 10. The CDR3 contains 16 residues. Source study methods: Clinicopathological groups supplied CDR3 differences that were used to build a distant-metastasis classifier for papillary thyroid cancer. MiXCR was used by TCRdb to re-call the PCR reads. The V and J calls were not made by the authors but by TCRdb's processing. This sample has 30,000 to 40,000 clones, with approximately 16% found just once. Prior to thyroid surgery, none of the patients had received any treatment. There are many counts of this clone. Its antigen is not identified. Findings and limits, study-wide: Significantly greater TCR beta diversity was reportedly found in malignant thyroid tumors than in benign nodules (in blood and tumor).

The J gene is TRBJ2-3, the V gene TRBV2; TRBD1 matches 9 bases. The sequenced material came from blood. The origin of this receptor is a male donor with papillary thyroid cancer or a benign thyroid nodule (not recorded which). Some clones in this sample may be carry-over from other donors' samples. In DNA, the CDR3 is TGTGCCAGCAGTCAACAGGGGGCTAAAGTGGCAGATACGCAGTATTTT. It codes for CASSQQGAKVADTQYF.